The sequence of this T cell receptor (beta chain) was determined in a study of cytomegalovirus exposure and HLA in healthy donors. Study-wide results and caveats: TRBV6-2, TRBV6-3 and other indistinguishable V segments were excluded. More clonal expansion characterized HLA-associated TCR beta chains than equally common others in a later analysis. Prediction of most subjects' HLA-A and HLA-B alleles by TCR beta sequences was reportedly accurate.

The primer mix had 60 Vbeta and 13 Jbeta primers. The table came from immunoSEQ multiplex PCR; TCRdb's copy has only in-frame clones and leaves some out. The specimen's table records 150,000 or so clones. With respect to this clone: Its cognate antigen is unknown.

The CDR3 sequence is 14 residues long. The germline gives CDR1 ENHRY, CDR2 SYGVKD. V lost 4 bases, J lost 7 bases, and 13 bases lay in between. This rearrangement joins TRBV10-3 to TRBJ1-4; D is perhaps TRBD1 (6 bases). Input material: PBMCs. The sequence was obtained from a woman aged 40 to 50 in good health and CMV-seropositive. This CDR3 reads CAISGATGSEKLFF. The CDR3 nucleotides are TGTGCCATCAGTGGGGCGACAGGCAGTGAAAAACTGTTTTTT.